The clone carrying this T cell receptor beta chain was seen a handful of times. No antigen is known for it. Construction of TCR beta libraries relied on iRepertoire HTBI primers and on Arm-PCR targeting CDR3 regions. As originally analysed: The study identified 55 to 80 TRBV and 13 to 15 TRBJ segments across samples. TCRdb ran MiXCR on the multiplex PCR reads and lists one entry per CDR3 protein. The V and J calls shown here were made by TCRdb, not taken from the authors' results. The top ten hold around 12% of the sample, which has about 560,000 distinct CDR3 sequences, 16% seen once. The germline V gene has CDR1 SQVTM and CDR2 ANQGSEA. The CDR3 is 13 amino acids. Trimming removed 7 bases from V and 6 bases from J; junction bases left unmatched: 3. This record comes from a study of regulatory T cells in long-lasting Graves disease. Overall study findings and caveats: A greater number of public clonotypes (under 3,000) was shared by persistent patients than by new patients (just over 950).

Regarding time point: newly diagnosed GD, antithyroid drugs for less than 3 months. Following extraction of RNA from PBMCs, that RNA was used to make the TCR library. These data also featured in a second study, about T cells in Graves' hyperthyroidism and ophthalmopathy.

The J gene is TRBJ2-2, the V gene TRBV29-1; 12 bases map to TRBD2. The clonotype comes from a man between 18 and 35 years old with Graves disease. The input for sequencing was peripheral blood mononuclear cells (PBMCs), taken at new diagnosis, from a patient treated with antithyroid drugs. The CDR3 DNA follows: TGCAGCGCCCTAGCGGGAGGGCCCGGGGAGCTGTTTTTT. It specifies CSALAGGPGELFF.